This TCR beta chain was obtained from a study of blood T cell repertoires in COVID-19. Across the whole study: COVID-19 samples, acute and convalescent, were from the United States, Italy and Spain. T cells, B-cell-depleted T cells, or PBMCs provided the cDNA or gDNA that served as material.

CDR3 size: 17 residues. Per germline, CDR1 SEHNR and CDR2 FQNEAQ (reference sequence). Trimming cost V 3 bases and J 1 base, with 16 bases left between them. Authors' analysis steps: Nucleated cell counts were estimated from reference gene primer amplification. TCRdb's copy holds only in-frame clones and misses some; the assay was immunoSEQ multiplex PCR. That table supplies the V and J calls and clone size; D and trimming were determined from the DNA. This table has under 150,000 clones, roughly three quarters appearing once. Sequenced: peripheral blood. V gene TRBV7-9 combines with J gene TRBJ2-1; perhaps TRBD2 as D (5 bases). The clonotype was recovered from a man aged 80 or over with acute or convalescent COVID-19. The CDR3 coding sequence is TGTGCCAGCAGCTTTGCCGGGGATATCCAATCCTACAATGAGCAGTTCTTC. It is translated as CASSFAGDIQSYNEQFF.